The clone carrying this T cell receptor beta chain was detected only a few times. The data were taken from a study of early T cells in non-severe SARS-CoV-2 infection. Study as a whole: Investigators sequenced bulk RNA drawn from unsorted whole blood, and chains remained unpaired.

Germline CDR1 is MNHEY and CDR2 is SVGEGT. The CDR3 is 20 residues long. Germline trimming cut 5 bases from V and 5 bases from J; bases unmatched to any gene: 19. Separate cDNA molecules each had unique molecular identifiers attached to them. TCRdb reanalysed the 5' RACE reads using MiXCR and keeps one entry per CDR3 protein. In the table there are 50,000 to 60,000 distinct CDR3 sequences, under 7.5% of which are singletons. The receptor was isolated from an adult who was a healthcare worker with PCR-confirmed SARS-CoV-2 infection or an uninfected control (not recorded which). This material consisted of whole blood, taken at baseline. This chain joins TRBV6-2 or TRBV6-3 and TRBJ2-2, with 11 bases that match TRBD1. The CDR3 DNA sequence: TGTGCCAGCAGTCTAAGAAGCCTCCTGCCGGACAGGGGGCCAACCGGGGAGCTGTTTTTT. Encoded protein: CASSLRSLLPDRGPTGELFF.